The sequence of this T cell receptor (beta chain) was determined in a study of blood T cell repertoires in COVID-19. Whole-study context: Acute and convalescent COVID-19 specimens originated in the United States, Italy and Spain.

Germline V gives CDR1 MNHNS, CDR2 SASEGT. The CDR3 is 15 amino acids. The ends lost 2 bases at V and 1 base at J; junction bases unmatched: 4. Sequenced by immunoSEQ multiplex PCR; TCRdb stores in-frame clones only, minus some. This table holds about 310,000 clones, around nine tenths found once. The receptor was isolated from a middle-aged woman who had recovered from COVID-19. The specimen was PBMCs or T cells enriched from blood (not recorded which). The genes are TRBV6-1 and TRBJ2-7, with 8 bases aligning to TRBD1. The CDR3 sequence: CASSELQGGSYEQYF. The DNA of the CDR3 is TGTGCCAGCAGTGAATTACAGGGGGGATCCTACGAGCAGTACTTC.